Listed here are 7 T cell receptor beta chains from one sample, sequenced in a study of T cells in Graves' hyperthyroidism and ophthalmopathy. RNA transcripts served as the template for amplifying TCR beta CDR3 regions. During a first-round RT-PCR of the TCR CDR3, the HTBI primer set was used. TCRdb re-derived calls from the multiplex PCR reads in MiXCR, one entry per CDR3 protein. The sample contains around 300,000 distinct CDR3 sequences, approximately 18% of which appear only once. Input material: blood. These receptors all stem from a man aged 45-65 years with Graves' ophthalmopathy.

This clonotype was recorded many times. V usage is TRBV2 and J usage is TRBJ2-2, with 8 bases aligning to TRBD1. The CDR3 is 16 amino acids. V lost 5 bases and J lost 7; bases outside the gene matches: 12. The V gene's germline CDR1 is SNHLY and CDR2 FYNNEI. CDR3 nucleotides: TGTGCCAGCAGTCCCCCGGGACAGGTGATGAGCGGGGAGCTGTTTTTT. This codes for CASSPPGQVMSGELFF.

The chain joins TRBV20-1 to TRBJ2-3; D remains ambiguous. Germline CDR1 reads DFQATT; CDR2 reads SNEGSKA (reference sequence). CDR3 length: 15 amino acids. The V end was cut by 5 bases, the J end by 1 base, with 16 bases between. The CDR3 sequence: CSAANAYLGTDTQYF. CDR3 in DNA: TGCAGTGCTGCGAACGCGTACCTCGGCACAGATACGCAGTATTTT.

This clonotype was observed a handful of times. The genes are TRBV5-1 and TRBJ2-1, with a possible D match to TRBD2 (5 bases). The CDR3 has 13 amino acids. Germline V gene data show CDR1 as SGHRS and CDR2 as YFSETQ. Trimming removed 3 bases from V and 5 bases from J, with 9 bases in between. CDR3 in amino acids: CASSSGLNNEQFF. The CDR3 DNA reads TGCGCCAGCAGCTCCGGACTCAACAATGAGCAGTTCTTC.

This clonotype has just a few counts. This chain links TRBV20-1 with TRBJ2-1; weak D call: TRBD2 (8 bases). This CDR3 is 17 amino acids long. Looked up from germline, CDR1 is DFQATT and CDR2 is SNEGSKA (reference sequence). V dropped 0 bases and J dropped 5 bases, with 20 bases sitting between them. The CDR3 nucleotides are TGCAGTGCTAGAGAAGGGGGCCCCGGGACTAGAAACAATGAGCAGTTCTTC. Translation: CSAREGGPGTRNNEQFF.

The sample holds many counts of this clonotype. The V and J genes are TRBV5-1 and TRBJ2-1, with D tentatively TRBD1 or TRBD2 (6 bases each). The length of the CDR3 is 16 residues. Trimming took off 4 bases at V and 7 bases at J, with 21 bases between the two ends. CDR1 and CDR2 from the germline V gene are SGHRS and YFSETQ. As DNA, the CDR3 is TGCGCCAGCAGCCCTGAGGGGGACCCGCGGGGAAATGAGCAGTTCTTC. Translation gives CASSPEGDPRGNEQFF.

Only a few counts were recorded for this clonotype. This sequence joins TRBV9 and TRBJ2-1, with TRBD1 matching over 8 bases. The length of the CDR3 is 15 residues. Germline V gene sequence: CDR1 SGDLS, CDR2 YYNGEE. Losses at the gene ends were 3 bases for V and 2 bases for J; bases not matched to a gene: 4. This CDR3 reads CASSAQGAPYNEQFF. The CDR3 nucleotides read TGTGCCAGCAGCGCTCAGGGGGCGCCCTACAATGAGCAGTTCTTC.

This clonotype was picked up many times. The chain joins TRBV6-1 to TRBJ2-1, with 11 positions matching TRBD2. This CDR3 contains 15 residues. Germline CDR1 MNHNS, CDR2 SASEGT. J lost 3 bases, V lost 10 bases, and 8 bases had no gene match. CDR3 amino acids: CAINFGTSGYNEQFF. The CDR3 nucleotides read TGTGCCATCAACTTCGGGACTAGCGGCTACAATGAGCAGTTCTTC.